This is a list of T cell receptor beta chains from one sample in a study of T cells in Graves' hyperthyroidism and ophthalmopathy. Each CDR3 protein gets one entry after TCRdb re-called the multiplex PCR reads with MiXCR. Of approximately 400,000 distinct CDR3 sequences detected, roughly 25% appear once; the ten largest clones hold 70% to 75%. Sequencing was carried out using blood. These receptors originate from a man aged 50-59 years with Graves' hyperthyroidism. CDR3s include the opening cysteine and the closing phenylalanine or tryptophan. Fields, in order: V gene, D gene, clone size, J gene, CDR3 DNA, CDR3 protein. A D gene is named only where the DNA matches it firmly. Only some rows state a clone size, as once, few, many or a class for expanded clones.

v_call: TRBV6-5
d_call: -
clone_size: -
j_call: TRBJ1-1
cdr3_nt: TGTGCCAGCAGTTACAGTTTTTTGAACACTGAAGCTTTCTTT
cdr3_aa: CASSYSFLNTEAFF

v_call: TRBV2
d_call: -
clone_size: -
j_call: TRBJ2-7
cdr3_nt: TGTGCCAGCAAGAACTTCGGGGGAGCGACGAGGAATGAGCAGTACTTC
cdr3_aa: CASKNFGGATRNEQYF

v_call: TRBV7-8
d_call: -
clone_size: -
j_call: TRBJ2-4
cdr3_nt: TGTGCCAGCAGCCAACCCGGGACTGGAAACATTCAGTACTTC
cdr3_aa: CASSQPGTGNIQYF

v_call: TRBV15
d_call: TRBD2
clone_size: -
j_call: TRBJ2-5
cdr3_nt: TGTGCCAGCACAGACAGAAACAGCGGGAAAGAGACCCAGTACTTC
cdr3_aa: CASTDRNSGKETQYF

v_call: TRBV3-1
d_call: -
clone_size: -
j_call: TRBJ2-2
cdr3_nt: TGTGCCAGCAGCCAAGAATTAGGTCCCGGGGAGCTGTTTTTT
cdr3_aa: CASSQELGPGELFF

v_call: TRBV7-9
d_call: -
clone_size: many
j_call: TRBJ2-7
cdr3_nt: TGTGCCAGCAAGGGGAGCCTCGTCAACGAGCAGTACTTC
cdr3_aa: CASKGSLVNEQYF

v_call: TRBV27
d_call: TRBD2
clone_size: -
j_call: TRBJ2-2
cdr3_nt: TGTGCCAGCAGTTTCCCTAGCGGGACGAACACCGGGGAGCTGTTTTTT
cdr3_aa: CASSFPSGTNTGELFF

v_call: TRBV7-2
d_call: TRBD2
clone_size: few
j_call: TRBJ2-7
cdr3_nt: TGTGCCAGCAGCTTTGCAGCGGGAGATCCTAACGAGCAGTACTTC
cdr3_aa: CASSFAAGDPNEQYF

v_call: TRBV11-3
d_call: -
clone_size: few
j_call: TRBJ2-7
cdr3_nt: TGTGCCAGCAGCTTAGGATTGATCGAGCAGTACTTC
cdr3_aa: CASSLGLIEQYF

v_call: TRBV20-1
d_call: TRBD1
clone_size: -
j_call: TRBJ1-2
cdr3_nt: TGCAGTGCTGTCCCGGGACAGGGCAACTATGGCTACACCTTC
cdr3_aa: CSAVPGQGNYGYTF

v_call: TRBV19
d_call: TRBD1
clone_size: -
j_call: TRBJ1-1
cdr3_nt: TGTGCCAGTAGTACCCCCGGGACAGGGTCTTATGAAGCTTTCTTT
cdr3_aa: CASSTPGTGSYEAFF

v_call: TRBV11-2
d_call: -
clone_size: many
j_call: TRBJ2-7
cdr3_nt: TGTGCCAGCAGCTCCCTCGGTGGACCCTACGAGCAGTACTTC
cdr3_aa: CASSSLGGPYEQYF

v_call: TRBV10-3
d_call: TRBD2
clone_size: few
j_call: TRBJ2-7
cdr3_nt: TGTGCCATCAGTGCGACTAGCGCCACCTACGAGCAGTACTTC
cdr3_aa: CAISATSATYEQYF

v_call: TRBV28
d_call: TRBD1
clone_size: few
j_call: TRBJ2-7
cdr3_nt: TGTGCCAGCAGGACGACAGGGGGCGCGTTGAGTGAGCAGTACTTC
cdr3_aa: CASRTTGGALSEQYF

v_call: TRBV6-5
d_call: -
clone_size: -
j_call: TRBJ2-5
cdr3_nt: TGTGCCAGCAGTTACTCAGGGCGGCAAGAGACCCAGTACTTC
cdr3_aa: CASSYSGRQETQYF

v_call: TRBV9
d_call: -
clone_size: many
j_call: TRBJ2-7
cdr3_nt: TGTGCCAGCAGCGTAGGGGACGACTCCTACGAGCAGTACTTC
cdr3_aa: CASSVGDDSYEQYF

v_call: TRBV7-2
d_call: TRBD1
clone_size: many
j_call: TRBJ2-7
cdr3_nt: TGTGCCAGCAGCTTAGACGGGACAGGGACATACGAGCAGTACTTC
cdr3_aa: CASSLDGTGTYEQYF

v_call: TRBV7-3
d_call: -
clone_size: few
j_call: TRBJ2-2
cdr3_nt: TGTGCCAGCAGCTGGGACTCCTTGAACACCGGGGAGCTGTTTTTT
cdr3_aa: CASSWDSLNTGELFF

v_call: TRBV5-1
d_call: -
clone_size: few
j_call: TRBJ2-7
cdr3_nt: TGCGCCAGCGGGGACAACCCCTACGAGCAGTACTTC
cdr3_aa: CASGDNPYEQYF

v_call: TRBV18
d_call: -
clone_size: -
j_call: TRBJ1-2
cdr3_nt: TGTGCCAGCTCACCAACAAACCCCGGCTACACCTTC
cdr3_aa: CASSPTNPGYTF

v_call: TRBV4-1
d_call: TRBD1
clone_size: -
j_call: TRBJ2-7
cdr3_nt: TGCGCCAGCAGCCCTGCTGGACAGGGGGGAAGCGAGCAGTACTTC
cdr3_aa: CASSPAGQGGSEQYF

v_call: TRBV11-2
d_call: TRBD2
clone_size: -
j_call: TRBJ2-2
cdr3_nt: TGTGCCAGCAGCTTAACGCCCCCGGCTAGCGGGACGAACACCGGGGAGCTGTTTTTT
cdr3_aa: CASSLTPPASGTNTGELFF

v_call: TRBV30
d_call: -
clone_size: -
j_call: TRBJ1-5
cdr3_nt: TGTGCCTGGAGTGTGGGGTACAATAGCAATCAGCCCCAGCATTTT
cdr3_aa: CAWSVGYNSNQPQHF

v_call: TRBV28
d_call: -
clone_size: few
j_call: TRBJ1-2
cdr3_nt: TGTGCCAGCAGTCCCCAGTTCTATGGCTACACCTTC
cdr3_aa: CASSPQFYGYTF

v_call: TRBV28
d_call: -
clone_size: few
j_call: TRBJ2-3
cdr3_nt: TGTGCCAGCAGTTTAGAGAGCGGTAGCACAGATACGCAGTATTTT
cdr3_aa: CASSLESGSTDTQYF

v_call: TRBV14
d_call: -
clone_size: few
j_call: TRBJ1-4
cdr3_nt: TGTGCCAGCAGCCTTCAGCTTAATGAAAAACTGTTTTTT
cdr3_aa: CASSLQLNEKLFF

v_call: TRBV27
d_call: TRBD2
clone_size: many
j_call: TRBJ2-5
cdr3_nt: TGTGCCAGCAGTTTACTGTGGAGCGGGAGGGTAGAGACCCAGTACTTC
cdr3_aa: CASSLLWSGRVETQYF

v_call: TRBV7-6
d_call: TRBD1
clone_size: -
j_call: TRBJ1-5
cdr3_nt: TGTGCCAGCAGCCGTGATACAGGGGGCAATCAGCCCCAGCATTTT
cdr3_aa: CASSRDTGGNQPQHF

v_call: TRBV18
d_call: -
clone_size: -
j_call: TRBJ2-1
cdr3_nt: TGTGTCAGCTCACCACCGGACTCAGCCTCCTACAATGAGCAGTTCTTC
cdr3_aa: CVSSPPDSASYNEQFF

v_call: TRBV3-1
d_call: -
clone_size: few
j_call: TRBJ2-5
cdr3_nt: TGTGCCAGCAGCCAAGTGAAGACCCAGTACTTC
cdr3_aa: CASSQVKTQYF

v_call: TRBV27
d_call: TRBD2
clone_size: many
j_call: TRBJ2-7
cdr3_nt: TGTGCCAGCACCGCTAGCGGGAGCGCCTCCTACGAGCAGTACTTC
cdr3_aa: CASTASGSASYEQYF

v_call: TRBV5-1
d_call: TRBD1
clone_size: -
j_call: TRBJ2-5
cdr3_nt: TGCGCCAGCAGCGGGGAACAGGGGACCTTGGGGGCCCAGTACTTC
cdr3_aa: CASSGEQGTLGAQYF

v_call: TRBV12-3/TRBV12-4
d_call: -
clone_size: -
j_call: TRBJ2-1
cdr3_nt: TGTGCCAGCAGTTTAGCACCAACTTACAATGAGCAGTTCTTC
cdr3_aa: CASSLAPTYNEQFF

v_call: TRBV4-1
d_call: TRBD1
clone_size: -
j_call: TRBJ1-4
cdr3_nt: TGCGCCAGCCGCCAAGTTACCGGGACAGGGAGATATGAAAAACTGTTTTTT
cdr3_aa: CASRQVTGTGRYEKLFF

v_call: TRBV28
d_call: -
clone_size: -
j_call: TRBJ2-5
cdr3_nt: TGTGCCAGCAGTTGGTCGGAGAACCAAGAGACCCAGTACTTC
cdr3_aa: CASSWSENQETQYF

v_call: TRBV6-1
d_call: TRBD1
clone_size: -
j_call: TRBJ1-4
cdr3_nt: TGTGCCAGCAGTGAAGCGGGGGACAGGGGGCGCGAAAAACTGTTTTTT
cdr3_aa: CASSEAGDRGREKLFF

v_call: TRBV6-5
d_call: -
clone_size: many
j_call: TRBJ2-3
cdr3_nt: TGTGCCAGCAGTTACTCGAAATCCGGGTTGGATACGCAGTATTTT
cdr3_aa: CASSYSKSGLDTQYF

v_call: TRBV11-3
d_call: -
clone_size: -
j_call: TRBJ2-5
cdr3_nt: TGTGCCAGCAGCTTCGGCCTTGCTCAAGAGACCCAGTACTTC
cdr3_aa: CASSFGLAQETQYF

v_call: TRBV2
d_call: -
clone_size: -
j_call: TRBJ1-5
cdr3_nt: TGTGCCAGCAGACCCGACGGAGGCAATCAGCCCCAGCATTTT
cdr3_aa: CASRPDGGNQPQHF

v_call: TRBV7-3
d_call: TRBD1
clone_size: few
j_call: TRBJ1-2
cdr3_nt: TGTGCCAGCAGTCAACAGGGGAACTATGGCTACACCTTC
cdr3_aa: CASSQQGNYGYTF

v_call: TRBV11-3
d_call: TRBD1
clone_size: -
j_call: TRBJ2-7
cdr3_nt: TGTGCCAGCAGCTTTAGACAGGGTTATGGGTACGAGCAGTACTTC
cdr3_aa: CASSFRQGYGYEQYF

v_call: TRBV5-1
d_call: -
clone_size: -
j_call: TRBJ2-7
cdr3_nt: TGCGCCAGCAGCTTGGGGGAGGGGGCGGCAAATGAGCAGTACTTC
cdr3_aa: CASSLGEGAANEQYF

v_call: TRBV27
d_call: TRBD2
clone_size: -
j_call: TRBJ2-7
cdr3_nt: TGTGCCAGCAGTTTTAGCGGGGTTACCTACGAGCAGTACTTC
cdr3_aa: CASSFSGVTYEQYF

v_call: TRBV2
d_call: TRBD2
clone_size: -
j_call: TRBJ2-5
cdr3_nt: TGTGCCCGCCGGAGGACTAGCGGGCTCCAAGAGACCCAGTACTTC
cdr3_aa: CARRRTSGLQETQYF

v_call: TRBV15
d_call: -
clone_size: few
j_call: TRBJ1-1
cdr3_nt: TGTGCCACCAGCTTCCCTACGGGGGCCCCGAACACTGAAGCTTTCTTT
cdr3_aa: CATSFPTGAPNTEAFF

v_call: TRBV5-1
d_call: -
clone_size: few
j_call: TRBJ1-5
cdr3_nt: TGCGCCAGCAGCTTGGAACTGAATCAGCCCCAGCATTTT
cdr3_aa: CASSLELNQPQHF